The T cell receptor (beta chain) described here comes from a study of T cell repertoires in cytomegalovirus infection (dated by TCRdb to between 2019 and 2020). For context, the study as a whole: Peptide stimulations targeted recently identified HLA-C-restricted CMV epitopes, whose presentation resists viral immunomodulation, together with well-studied HLA-B-restricted epitopes. Donor HLA type was relevant to the analysis, because carriage of CMV infection together with the matching HLA type was indicated by public TCR beta signatures. Study-wide conclusions, independent of this receptor: The ex vivo response was dominated by HLA-C-restricted CMV-specific TCR beta clonotypes, which also provided the single most frequent clonotype in two of eight donors. Carriers of CMV infection plus the relevant HLA type were discriminated by the cumulative frequency of public TCR beta family members in the study cohort and in an independent roughly 400-donor cohort.

This sample was sequenced with an Illumina HiSeq 1500. Through fastp at Q25 and MiXCR, TCRdb rebuilt clones from the public reads, retaining in-frame beta chains. Each CDR3 protein appears once, grouped with its most common genes and DNA. This sample gives fewer than 1,000,000 distinct CDR3 sequences in total; less than 35% of them show up just once. The top ten clones comprise 11% to 15% of the sample. This clonotype was counted only a few times. Its antigen is still unknown. Base qualities are missing; no much larger clone stands one base away. According to the study, the label for this sample's treatment or condition signals: in vitro stimulation with specific CMV peptide epitopes to enrich CMV-specific T cells. Here the sequenced sample was cultured CD8+ T cells from PBMCs, taken from culture after CMV antigen stimulation. This TCR was recovered from a human donor in good health (CMV status not recorded). Some clones in this sample may be carry-over from other donors' samples.

CDR3 reads: CASSQDGDEQYF. At the DNA level, the sequence is TGTGCCAGCAGCCAAGACGGGGACGAGCAGTACTTC. This receptor chain uses TRBV4-2 and TRBJ2-7; the D segment could be TRBD2, given 5 matching bases. For CDR1 and CDR2, the germline V gene lists LGHNA and YNFKEQ. V loses 0 bases of germline sequence and J loses 5 bases, and the interval between the two ends is 5 bases. Reading from cysteine to phenylalanine, the CDR3 counts 12 amino acids. The kept DNA is CDR3 alone, 36 bases in frame from the first base.